Reported below is one TCR beta chain. The RNA input was 0.5 to 1 ug, and it was reverse transcribed with random hexamers. In TCRdb, the immunoSEQ multiplex PCR reads were re-called with MiXCR into one record per CDR3 protein. The sample lists roughly 170,000 distinct CDR3 sequences; approximately 93% were seen once. This sample stems from a study of CD8 T cells in Susac syndrome. The multiple sclerosis controls, all treatment-naive patients, had relapsing-remitting disease that was stable or active. What was sequenced was CD4+ T cells from PBMCs. The clonotype comes from a human donor with multiple sclerosis.

The CDR3, as DNA: TGTGCCAGCAGCAATACTCAGACAGGTCCAGAGACCCAGTACTTC. This codes for CASSNTQTGPETQYF. The V gene is TRBV5-4, the J gene TRBJ2-5, with TRBD1 as a possible D gene (6 bases). The V end was cut by 4 bases, the J end by 4 bases, with 17 bases between. The germline V gene has CDR1 SGHNT and CDR2 YYREEE (reference sequence). The CDR3 extends over 15 amino acids. Variable domain in full (rest from reference TRBV5-4 and TRBJ2-5): ETGVTQSPTHLIKTRGQQVTLRCSSQSGHNTVSWYQQALGQGPQFIFQYYREEENGRGNFPPRFSGLQFPNYSSELNVNALELDDSALYLCASSNTQTGPETQYFGPGTRLLVL.